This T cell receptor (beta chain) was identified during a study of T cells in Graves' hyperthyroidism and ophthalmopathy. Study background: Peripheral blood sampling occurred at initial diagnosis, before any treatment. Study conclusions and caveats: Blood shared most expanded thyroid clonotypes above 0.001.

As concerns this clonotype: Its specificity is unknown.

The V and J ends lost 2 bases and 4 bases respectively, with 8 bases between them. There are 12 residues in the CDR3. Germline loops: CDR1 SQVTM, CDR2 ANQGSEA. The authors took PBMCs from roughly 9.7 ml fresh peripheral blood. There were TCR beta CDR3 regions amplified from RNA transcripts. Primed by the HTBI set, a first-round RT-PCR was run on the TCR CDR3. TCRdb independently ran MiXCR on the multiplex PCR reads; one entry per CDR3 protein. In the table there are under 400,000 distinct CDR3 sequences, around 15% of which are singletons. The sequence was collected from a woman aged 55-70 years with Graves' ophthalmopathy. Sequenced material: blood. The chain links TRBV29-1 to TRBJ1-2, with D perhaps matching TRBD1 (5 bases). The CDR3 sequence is CSVETGGYGYTF. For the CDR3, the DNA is TGCAGCGTTGAAACTGGGGGCTATGGCTACACCTTC.